A selection of T cell receptor beta chains follows, all from one sample in a study of T cell repertoires in cytomegalovirus infection. Their target antigens are unknown. TCRdb re-derived calls from the reads in MiXCR, one entry per CDR3 protein. This table has approximately 910,000 distinct CDR3 sequences, approximately 31% appearing once. Material: cultured CD8+ T cells from PBMCs, obtained from culture after CMV antigen stimulation. The receptors were gathered from a human donor in good health (CMV status not recorded). Some clones in this sample may be carry-over from other donors' samples. Both conserved end residues are part of each CDR3. The order of the fields is CDR3 DNA, CDR3 protein, V gene, clone size, CDR3 length, D gene, J gene. A D gene is named only where the DNA matches it firmly. Rows may omit the clone size; those that give it use once, few, many or a size class.

cdr3_nt: TGTGCCTCCCCGGGCGGAGATGGCTACACCTTC
cdr3_aa: CASPGGDGYTF
v_call: TRBV5-4
clone_size: -
cdr3_length: 11
d_call: -
j_call: TRBJ1-2

cdr3_nt: TGTGCCAGCAGCTGGTCCTCGAATGAGCAGTTCTTC
cdr3_aa: CASSWSSNEQFF
v_call: TRBV5-6
clone_size: few
cdr3_length: 12
d_call: -
j_call: TRBJ2-1

cdr3_nt: TGCAGCGTGGTGAGCGGAGAACTCTACAATGAGCAGTTCTTC
cdr3_aa: CSVVSGELYNEQFF
v_call: TRBV29-1
clone_size: -
cdr3_length: 14
d_call: -
j_call: TRBJ2-1

cdr3_nt: TGTGCCAGTAGTAGGGGAGGGGGCACTGAAGCTTTCTTT
cdr3_aa: CASSRGGGTEAFF
v_call: TRBV7-6
clone_size: many
cdr3_length: 13
d_call: -
j_call: TRBJ1-1

cdr3_nt: TGTGCCAGCAGCCGAGGGGGGAATATTACCCAGTACTTC
cdr3_aa: CASSRGGNITQYF
v_call: TRBV7-9
clone_size: -
cdr3_length: 13
d_call: -
j_call: TRBJ2-5

cdr3_nt: TGTGCCAGCAATTTACCGTCGGGGCCGGGGGCTTCCTACAATGAGCAGTTCTTC
cdr3_aa: CASNLPSGPGASYNEQFF
v_call: TRBV6-2/TRBV6-3
clone_size: few
cdr3_length: 18
d_call: -
j_call: TRBJ2-1

cdr3_nt: TGTGCCAGCAGTGACAGGGGTGGCAGGGCGGATGAGCAGTTCTTC
cdr3_aa: CASSDRGGRADEQFF
v_call: TRBV6-4
clone_size: -
cdr3_length: 15
d_call: -
j_call: TRBJ2-1

cdr3_nt: TGTGCCAGCAGTTTGACTATTGGGGACTTC
cdr3_aa: CASSLTIGDF
v_call: TRBV12-3/TRBV12-4
clone_size: -
cdr3_length: 10
d_call: -
j_call: TRBJ2-7

cdr3_nt: TGTGCCAGCAGCCAAACTGACGGTTCCTACAATGAGCAGTTCTTC
cdr3_aa: CASSQTDGSYNEQFF
v_call: TRBV3-1
clone_size: -
cdr3_length: 15
d_call: -
j_call: TRBJ2-1

cdr3_nt: TGTGCCAGCAGCCCAAACGAACGGACAGTAATAACAGGAGATACGCAGTATTTT
cdr3_aa: CASSPNERTVITGDTQYF
v_call: TRBV4-2
clone_size: few
cdr3_length: 18
d_call: -
j_call: TRBJ2-3

cdr3_nt: TGTGCCAGTAGTATACTAGCAGGAAACTATGGCTACACCTTC
cdr3_aa: CASSILAGNYGYTF
v_call: TRBV19
clone_size: -
cdr3_length: 14
d_call: -
j_call: TRBJ1-2

cdr3_nt: TGTGCCAGCAGTGAAGTCGGGGTACATGAGCAGTTCTTC
cdr3_aa: CASSEVGVHEQFF
v_call: TRBV2
clone_size: -
cdr3_length: 13
d_call: -
j_call: TRBJ2-1

cdr3_nt: TGTGCCAGCAGCCAAGGGACCACATATGGCTACACCTTC
cdr3_aa: CASSQGTTYGYTF
v_call: TRBV4-2
clone_size: -
cdr3_length: 13
d_call: -
j_call: TRBJ1-2

cdr3_nt: TGTGCCAGCAGCTTAACCGGGTCGTGGAACACTGAAGCTTTCTTT
cdr3_aa: CASSLTGSWNTEAFF
v_call: TRBV7-3
clone_size: -
cdr3_length: 15
d_call: -
j_call: TRBJ1-1